The 17 T cell receptor beta chains given below trace back to one sample, sequenced in a study of shared clonotypes between healthy human individuals. Produced via immunoSEQ multiplex PCR; TCRdb's table is partial and in-frame only. The data hold 950,000 to 1,300,000 clones, with more than 65% observed a single time. Sequenced material: memory CD4+ T cells sorted from blood. Subset specified: CD45RA-negative fraction. These receptors were collected from a man younger than 35 in good health.

The chain joins TRBV7-9 to TRBJ2-5; D possibly corresponds to TRBD2 (5 bases). This CDR3 comprises 16 residues. Germline V CDR1 and CDR2: SEHNR, FQNEAQ (reference sequence). Between the trimmed V and J ends, which lost 1 base and 2 bases, there was a span of 14 bases. The CDR3 is CASSLDQIGEQETQYF. The DNA of the CDR3 is TGTGCCAGCAGCTTAGATCAGATTGGGGAGCAAGAGACCCAGTACTTC.

The genes are TRBV30 and TRBJ1-3; possibly TRBD1 for D (5 bases). V was clipped by 1 base and J by 4 bases, with 11 bases between them. Per germline, CDR1 GTSNPN and CDR2 SVGIG (reference sequence). This CDR3 has 14 residues. The CDR3 coding sequence is TGTGCCTGGAGTGCAGGGCACTCAGGAAACACCATATATTTT. Translated: CAWSAGHSGNTIYF.

V is TRBV28 and J is TRBJ2-5, with 7 bases identical to TRBD2. With 10 bases clipped from V and 2 bases from J, the junction kept 10 bases outside the gene matches. CDR1 MDHEN and CDR2 SYDVKM come from the germline V gene. This CDR3 region has 14 residues. CDR3 region: CATGWGGRQETQYF. CDR3 DNA: TGTGCCACTGGGTGGGGAGGGAGACAAGAGACCCAGTACTTC.

The V call is TRBV9, the J call TRBJ1-1; 7 bases fit TRBD1. From germline, CDR1 is SGDLS and CDR2 YYNGEE. V trimming: 0 bases; J trimming: 3 bases; junction bases outside the gene matches: 5. The CDR3 is 15 residues long. CDR3 protein: CASSVGVDRDTEAFF. Here the CDR3 DNA reads TGTGCCAGCAGCGTAGGGGTTGACAGGGACACTGAAGCTTTCTTT.

In this sample, this clone turned up many times. V is TRBV9 and J is TRBJ2-2; 12 nucleotides match TRBD1. Germline CDR1 is SGDLS and CDR2 is YYNGEE. The CDR3 is 16 residues long. The ends lost 5 bases at V and 2 bases at J; junction bases unmatched: 4. The CDR3 DNA is TGTGCCAGCAGTGGGGACAGGGGGCCAAACACCGGGGAGCTGTTTTTT. This translates into CASSGDRGPNTGELFF.

The chain recombines TRBV30 with TRBJ2-7; TRBD1 matches 7 bases. The CDR3 totals 13 residues. Germline CDR1 is GTSNPN and CDR2 is SVGIG (reference sequence). V gave up 3 bases and J gave up 5 bases; unmatched junction bases: 7. As DNA, the CDR3 is TGTGCCTGGAGAGGGGGCCATTGGGACGAGCAGTACTTC. Translation: CAWRGGHWDEQYF.

The V call is TRBV5-4, the J call TRBJ2-7; 15 nucleotides agree with TRBD2. V was clipped by 1 base and J by 5 bases; unmatched bases: 10. Germline CDR1 and CDR2: SGHNT and YYREEE (reference sequence). There are 18 residues in the CDR3. CDR3 region: CASSLTRTSGREGDEQYF. DNA of the CDR3: TGTGCCAGCAGCTTGACCCGGACTAGCGGGAGGGAGGGGGACGAGCAGTACTTC. Full variable domain (missing parts from reference TRBV5-4 and TRBJ2-7): ETGVTQSPTHLIKTRGQQVTLRCSSQSGHNTVSWYQQALGQGPQFIFQYYREEENGRGNFPPRFSGLQFPNYSSELNVNALELDDSALYLCASSLTRTSGREGDEQYFGPGTRLTVT.

The V call is TRBV29-1, the J call TRBJ1-6; D gene ambiguous. The CDR3 is 11 residues long. The V end lost 3 bases, the J end lost 7 bases, and 4 bases lay between the germline ends. Germline V gives CDR1 SQVTM, CDR2 ANQGSEA. In DNA, the CDR3 is TGCAGCGTTGAGGAAAATTCACCCCTCCACTTT. It specifies CSVEENSPLHF.

The genes are TRBV9 and TRBJ1-6; a weak D match, TRBD1 (5 bases). CDR1 and CDR2 (germline): SGDLS, YYNGEE. The CDR3 extends over 14 amino acids. The ends were cut back, 3 bases at V and 5 bases at J, with 9 bases in the middle. As DNA, the CDR3 is TGTGCCAGCAGCGATCAGGGAAATAATTCACCCCTCCACTTT. Translating it yields CASSDQGNNSPLHF.

This chain uses TRBV5-4 with TRBJ2-1; the D call may be TRBD1 or TRBD2 (5 bases each). Germline V lookup: CDR1 SGHNT, CDR2 YYREEE (reference sequence). The CDR3 is 13 residues long. Trimming shortened V by 2 bases and J by 10 bases, and 13 bases separated the two germline ends. In DNA form, the CDR3 reads TGTGCCAGCAGCTTAGCCACGGGGACGGAGCAGTTCTTC. This encodes CASSLATGTEQFF.

The rearrangement uses TRBV28 and TRBJ1-1; the D gene is possibly TRBD1 (5 bases). The CDR3 length is 15 residues. The ends were cut back, 7 bases at V and 2 bases at J, with 17 bases in the middle. The germline CDR1 and CDR2 sequences are MDHEN and SYDVKM. The CDR3 here is CASTQVGVGNTEAFF. The CDR3 coding sequence is TGTGCCAGCACCCAGGTGGGGGTAGGAAACACTGAAGCTTTCTTT.

The V gene is TRBV10-3, the J gene TRBJ1-4; 9 positions match TRBD1. In germline, CDR1 is ENHRY, CDR2 SYGVKD. This CDR3 has 15 residues. The CDR3 is CASQRTGTGIEKLFF. The CDR3 nucleotides read TGTGCTTCCCAGCGAACCGGGACAGGGATTGAAAAACTGTTTTTT.

The V and J genes are TRBV10-1 and TRBJ2-5; the D is unclear. Trimming removed 1 base from V and 1 base from J, with 4 bases in between. CDR3 length equals 13 residues. Germline CDR1 is WNHNN and CDR2 is SYGVQD (reference sequence). The CDR3 loop reads CASSEWPQETQYF. The CDR3 region has the DNA TGCGCCAGCAGTGAGTGGCCCCAAGAGACCCAGTACTTC.

The chain has TRBV7-8 and TRBJ1-1; D gene ambiguous. Germline V gives CDR1 SGHVS, CDR2 FQNEAQ. This CDR3 has 13 amino acids. V was clipped by 6 bases and J by 3 bases, with 11 bases between them. CDR3: CASSSDQYTEAFF. DNA for the CDR3: TGTGCCAGCAGTTCTGACCAATACACTGAAGCTTTCTTT.

The chain links TRBV2 to TRBJ2-7, with TRBD1 matching 7 bases. Trimming took 6 bases from V and 6 from J; bases not matched to a gene: 11. Germline lookup yields CDR1 SNHLY and CDR2 FYNNEI. The CDR3 totals 14 residues. Written as DNA, the CDR3 is TGTGCCAGCAGCGCCCTCGACAGGGTAGGCGAGCAGTACTTC. This codes for CASSALDRVGEQYF.

The V call is TRBV30, the J call TRBJ2-1; 9 nucleotides align to TRBD2. The CDR3 sequence is 14 residues long. Germline-derived CDR1 and CDR2 are GTSNPN and SVGIG (reference sequence). V was clipped by 0 bases and J by 16 bases; unmatched bases: 13. This chain's CDR3 is CAWSVPVTSGLPFF. The CDR3 DNA is TGTGCCTGGAGTGTACCCGTAACTAGCGGGCTCCCTTTCTTC.

A remark on this clone: Germline and junction disagree at one end, which may indicate a read error. The V and J genes are TRBV7-7 and TRBJ2-7; possibly TRBD1 for D (5 bases). Germline V gene lookup returns CDR1 SSHAT and CDR2 FNYEAQ (reference sequence). The CDR3 totals 15 residues. CDR3 sequence reads: CASSLVLGVDNEQYF. CDR3 nucleotide sequence: TGTGCTAGCAGCTTAGTCCTAGGGGTTGATAACGAGCAGTACTTC.